Sequencing of this T cell receptor beta chain was carried out in a study of T cell clones after liver transplantation. Study as a whole: Apart from three HCV-positive recipients, transplants were for non-autoimmune, non-viral reasons.

Whole-study findings and limits: Graft donor-reactive T cells possibly entered the graft instead of undergoing deletion. These preliminary findings come from unstandardized post-transplant sampling times.

Comments on this clone: Its antigen is as yet unknown.

Repertoires were generated with immunoSEQ multiplex PCR, while TCRdb's copy carries only in-frame clones and drops some. Among about 75,000 clones listed, 80% to 85% were seen once. The CDR3 length is 13 residues. V was pared by 10 bases and J by 1 base, with 8 bases between. Per the germline V gene, CDR1 is LNHDA and CDR2 is SQIVND (reference sequence). This chain links TRBV19 with TRBJ2-6, with D unclear. Sequencing was performed on CD4+ T cells from blood, taken 48 months after liver transplant. The sequence was obtained from a human patient who received a liver transplant. The graft donor may have given rise to some T cells. The CDR3 here is CATQRSGANVLTF. The CDR3 nucleotides read TGTGCCACCCAGCGTTCTGGGGCCAACGTCCTGACTTTC.